The rows below give T cell receptor beta chains drawn from one sample of a study of blood T cell repertoires in COVID-19. TCRdb's table, derived via immunoSEQ multiplex PCR, lists solely in-frame clones and lacks some. This sample carries about 180,000 clones, roughly 88% of them seen once, and the ten largest clones take approximately 11%. The sequenced sample was peripheral blood. The source is a human donor with active or convalescent COVID-19. The donor label of this sample is uncertain. CDR3s include the opening cysteine and the closing phenylalanine or tryptophan. The D gene is left open where the match is weak. Clone size appears in some rows only: once, few, many, or a class for an expanded clone.

TRBV7-9	.	TRBJ2-2	TRBD1	CASSLGTGNTGELFF	TGTGCCAGCAGCCTGGGGACAGGGAATACCGGGGAGCTGTTTTTT
TRBV3-1/TRBV3-2	.	TRBJ2-7	TRBD2	CASSHISGRSYEQYF	TGTGCCAGCAGCCATATCAGCGGGAGGTCCTACGAGCAGTACTTC
TRBV24-1	.	TRBJ2-3	.	CATSDPRGGGTDTQYF	TGTGCCACCAGTGACCCTCGAGGGGGAGGCACAGATACGCAGTATTTT
TRBV15	.	TRBJ2-7	.	CATSRDYRAYEQYF	TGTGCCACCAGCAGAGATTACAGGGCCTACGAGCAGTACTTC
TRBV7-3	.	TRBJ2-1	.	CASSLSGDGYNEQFF	TGTGCCAGCAGCTTATCGGGAGATGGCTACAATGAGCAGTTCTTC
TRBV5-4	.	TRBJ2-3	TRBD2	CASSSPSAGGTDTQYF	TGTGCCAGCAGCTCCCCTTCTGCGGGAGGCACAGATACGCAGTATTTT
TRBV5-1	few	TRBJ1-1	.	CASSLAPRAGSEAFF	TGCGCCAGCAGCTTGGCCCCTAGGGCGGGGAGCGAGGCTTTCTTT
TRBV11-3	.	TRBJ1-2	.	CASSFGRGHYGYTF	TGTGCCAGCAGCTTCGGCCGAGGTCACTATGGCTACACCTTC
TRBV24-1	.	TRBJ2-1	TRBD2	CATSDTTSGSYNEQFF	TGTGCCACCAGTGATACAACTAGCGGGAGCTACAATGAGCAGTTCTTC
TRBV6-2/TRBV6-3	.	TRBJ2-7	.	CASSDHSGSYEQYF	TGTGCCAGCAGTGACCATTCAGGGTCCTACGAGCAGTACTTC
TRBV20-1	.	TRBJ2-5	TRBD2	CSASVAGGPGETQYF	TGCAGTGCTAGTGTGGCGGGGGGGCCCGGGGAGACCCAGTACTTC
TRBV11-3	.	TRBJ2-2	TRBD2	CASSRLAGGDTGELFF	TGTGCCAGCAGCCGACTAGCGGGCGGCGATACCGGGGAGCTGTTTTTT
TRBV3-1/TRBV3-2	.	TRBJ2-5	.	CASSRRQQRETQYF	TGTGCCAGCAGCCGCCGACAGCAGAGGGAGACCCAGTACTTC
TRBV7-9	few	TRBJ2-7	TRBD1	CASSPHRDRGMGEQYF	TGTGCCAGCAGCCCCCACCGGGACAGGGGTATGGGGGAGCAGTACTTC
TRBV19	.	TRBJ2-7	.	CASSIAYDSRARQYF	TGTGCCAGTAGTATAGCTTACGACAGCCGGGCCAGGCAGTACTTC
TRBV18	.	TRBJ2-7	.	CASSLPGGGFMQYF	TGTGCCAGCTCACTGCCCGGAGGGGGCTTCATGCAGTACTTC
TRBV29-1	.	TRBJ2-5	TRBD2	CSVVYQRGSRETQYF	TGCAGCGTTGTGTATCAGCGCGGGAGTCGAGAGACCCAGTACTTC
TRBV2	few	TRBJ1-5	.	CASLKEGRGQPQHF	TGTGCCAGCCTGAAAGAAGGGCGGGGTCAGCCCCAGCATTTT
TRBV7-9	.	TRBJ1-2	TRBD1	CASRPTGEVGGYTF	TGTGCCAGCAGACCGACAGGGGAGGTCGGTGGCTACACCTTC
TRBV5-1	.	TRBJ1-1	TRBD1	CASSSGQGATEAFF	TGCGCCAGCAGTTCCGGACAGGGGGCCACTGAAGCTTTCTTT
TRBV19	once	TRBJ2-2	TRBD2	CASRASTSGRAGDAGELFF	TGTGCCAGTAGAGCCTCGACTAGCGGGAGGGCGGGGGACGCCGGGGAGCTGTTTTTT
TRBV4-1	.	TRBJ2-1	TRBD1	CASSRQGFDEQFF	TGCGCCAGCAGCCGACAGGGTTTCGATGAGCAGTTCTTC
TRBV3-1/TRBV3-2	.	TRBJ2-3	TRBD2	CASSQALGLAGLVNTQYF	TGTGCCAGCAGCCAGGCCTTGGGACTAGCGGGGCTCGTGAATACGCAGTATTTT
TRBV2	.	TRBJ2-4	.	CATQGERGLGKNIQYF	TGTGCCACACAGGGGGAGCGGGGCCTCGGCAAAAACATTCAGTACTTC
TRBV5-8	.	TRBJ2-1	TRBD1	CASSPHRGLYIYNEQFF	TGTGCCAGCAGCCCTCACAGGGGGCTTTACATCTACAATGAGCAGTTCTTC
TRBV25-1	.	TRBJ2-1	.	CASTSGLHNEQFF	TGTGCCAGCACGTCAGGCCTCCACAATGAGCAGTTCTTC
TRBV5-4	.	TRBJ2-5	TRBD2	CALSPGGRGETQYF	TGTGCCCTGAGCCCGGGGGGGCGTGGGGAGACCCAGTACTTC
TRBV9	.	TRBJ2-5	TRBD2	CASSVETSGQETQYF	TGTGCCAGCAGCGTAGAGACTAGCGGGCAAGAGACCCAGTACTTC
TRBV7-2	.	TRBJ1-6	TRBD1	CASSLTGTGIVNSPLHF	TGTGCCAGCAGCCTCACCGGGACAGGGATCGTTAATTCACCCCTCCACTTT
TRBV4-2	once	TRBJ2-1	TRBD2	CASSRLWGGDYNEQFF	TGTGCCAGCAGCCGACTCTGGGGGGGGGACTACAATGAGCAGTTCTTC
TRBV11-2	.	TRBJ2-7	TRBD1	CASSLFTGETYEQYF	TGTGCCAGCAGCTTATTCACAGGGGAGACCTACGAGCAGTACTTC
TRBV6-1	.	TRBJ2-6	.	CASSEGSNSGANVLTF	TGTGCCAGCAGTGAAGGTAGTAACTCTGGGGCCAACGTCCTGACTTTC
TRBV11-3	.	TRBJ2-1	.	CASSLGTRNEQFF	TGTGCCAGCAGCTTAGGAACGCGGAATGAGCAGTTCTTC
TRBV18	.	TRBJ1-1	.	CASSPITGRTEAFF	TGTGCCAGCTCACCAATAACAGGGCGCACTGAAGCTTTCTTT